Listed below are T cell receptor beta chains from one sample, sequenced in a study of shared clonotypes between healthy human individuals. Assay: immunoSEQ multiplex PCR; the TCRdb copy retains only in-frame clones and omits some. The sample carries a few million clones, approximately 93% recorded once. Sequenced input: naive CD4+ T cells from PBMCs. These receptors were collected from a man younger than 30 in good health. Some clones in this sample may be carry-over from other donors' samples. Each CDR3 is given with its conserved first and last residue. A D gene is named only where the DNA matches it firmly. Size values are once, few and many counts, or a class for expanded clones, and some rows have none.

14	-	TRBV5-1	-	TRBJ2-4	CASSYQDRRSGQYF	TGCGCCAGCAGCTACCAAGACAGGCGGTCCGGTCAGTACTTC
13	-	TRBV6-1	-	TRBJ2-5	CASSGLVRETQYF	TGTGCCAGCAGCGGCTTGGTCCGAGAGACCCAGTACTTC
14	-	TRBV28	-	TRBJ2-1	CASSRPGGRNEQFF	TGTGCCAGCAGTCGCCCCGGGGGCCGAAATGAGCAGTTCTTC
16	-	TRBV2	-	TRBJ1-4	CASSFGVIATNEKLFF	TGTGCCAGCAGCTTTGGCGTAATTGCAACTAATGAAAAACTGTTTTTT
15	-	TRBV18	-	TRBJ2-5	CASSPIGKYQETQYF	TGTGCCAGCTCACCAATAGGGAAGTACCAAGAGACCCAGTACTTC
14	-	TRBV2	-	TRBJ2-1	CASSELPGYNEQFF	TGTGCCAGCAGTGAATTGCCGGGATACAATGAGCAGTTCTTC
14	-	TRBV9	TRBD2	TRBJ2-1	CASSYRLAYNEQFF	TGTGCCAGCAGCTATCGACTAGCGTACAATGAGCAGTTCTTC
15	-	TRBV5-1	TRBD1	TRBJ2-3	CASSSGQELTDTQYF	TGCGCCAGCAGCTCCGGACAGGAGCTAACAGATACGCAGTATTTT
13	-	TRBV2	-	TRBJ2-5	CASSQEFQETQYF	TGTGCCAGCAGTCAAGAGTTTCAAGAGACCCAGTACTTC
13	-	TRBV6-1	-	TRBJ2-3	CASSEALDITQYF	TGTGCCAGCAGTGAAGCCCTAGACATAACGCAGTATTTT
15	-	TRBV19	TRBD1	TRBJ2-1	CASSILGQGVYEQFF	TGTGCCAGTAGTATATTGGGACAGGGAGTTTATGAGCAGTTCTTC
15	-	TRBV14	TRBD2	TRBJ2-1	CASSQGLAVYNEQFF	TGTGCCAGCAGCCAAGGACTAGCGGTCTACAATGAGCAGTTCTTC
14	-	TRBV7-8	TRBD1	TRBJ2-5	CASSQDRGQETQYF	TGTGCCAGCAGCCAGGACAGGGGCCAAGAGACCCAGTACTTC
11	-	TRBV6-5	-	TRBJ1-1	CASSYGVRAFF	TGTGCCAGCAGTTACGGGGTTAGGGCTTTCTTT
15	-	TRBV6-1	-	TRBJ2-7	CASQRLQGQSYEQYF	TGTGCCAGCCAGAGACTGCAGGGGCAAAGCTACGAGCAGTACTTC
15	-	TRBV7-3	TRBD2	TRBJ2-2	CASSPTSGNTGELFF	TGTGCCAGCAGCCCCACTAGCGGGAACACCGGGGAGCTGTTTTTT
13	-	TRBV5-1	-	TRBJ2-5	CASSETRRETQYF	TGCGCCAGCAGCGAGACCCGCCGGGAGACCCAGTACTTC
15	-	TRBV7-9	TRBD1	TRBJ1-2	CASSLTGQAQNGYTF	TGTGCCAGCAGCTTGACAGGACAGGCCCAGAATGGCTACACCTTC
12	once	TRBV28	-	TRBJ2-3	CASSPPSRAQYF	TGTGCCAGCAGTCCCCCTAGCAGGGCGCAGTATTTT
15	-	TRBV29-1	TRBD1	TRBJ1-2	CSVVPKGTGDYGYTF	TGCAGCGTTGTACCTAAGGGTACAGGGGACTATGGCTACACCTTC
16	-	TRBV18	TRBD1	TRBJ1-2	CASSQYRQGVDYGYTF	TGTGCCAGCTCACAATATCGACAGGGGGTTGACTATGGCTACACCTTC
14	-	TRBV11-1	-	TRBJ1-1	CASKEGLVNTEAFF	TGTGCCAGCAAAGAGGGATTAGTGAACACTGAAGCTTTCTTT
16	-	TRBV15	TRBD2	TRBJ2-5	CATSREAGGVLETQYF	TGTGCCACCAGCAGAGAAGCGGGAGGCGTTTTGGAGACCCAGTACTTC
12	-	TRBV11-2	-	TRBJ1-1	CASSSLGWEAFF	TGTGCCAGCAGCTCCCTAGGGTGGGAAGCTTTCTTT
11	-	TRBV6-6	-	TRBJ2-1	CASSPIDEQFF	TGTGCCAGCAGCCCCATTGATGAGCAGTTCTTC
16	-	TRBV6-5	-	TRBJ1-1	CASSYVRGGVNTEAFF	TGTGCCAGCAGTTATGTCCGGGGCGGAGTGAACACTGAAGCTTTCTTT
16	-	TRBV6-6	TRBD2	TRBJ2-5	CASRGRLAGGWETQYF	TGTGCCAGCAGGGGGAGATTAGCGGGAGGTTGGGAGACCCAGTACTTC